This T cell receptor beta chain was sequenced in a study of cytomegalovirus exposure and HLA in healthy donors. Study in general: The same platform was used for the 120 or so validation repertoires as for the 666 first-cohort repertoires, as reported in a later analysis.

Points from the study as a whole: The study flagged approximately 180 TCR beta chains as cytomegalovirus-associated.

Remarks on this clone: The antigen remains unidentified.

The protocol was immunoSEQ multiplex PCR, while the TCRdb copy is restricted to in-frame clones and leaves out a portion. The table has about 240,000 clones, approximately 83% seen once. V lost 0 bases and J 4 bases, leaving 13 bases between the germline ends. This CDR3 spans 15 amino acids. Germline V lookup: CDR1 SGHRS, CDR2 YFSETQ. The origin of this receptor is a woman aged 30 to 39 in good health and CMV-seropositive. The J gene is TRBJ1-1, the V gene TRBV5-1; possibly TRBD1 for D (5 bases). Sequences were obtained from PBMCs. DNA for the CDR3: TGCGCCAGCAGCTTGGAGGCAGGGCGGAGCACTGAAGCTTTCTTT. The encoded protein is CASSLEAGRSTEAFF.